This T cell receptor (beta chain) was profiled in a study of glioma-infiltrating T cells after dendritic cell vaccination. Germline V gene data show CDR1 as SGHAT and CDR2 as FQNNGV. Trimming cost V 2 bases and J 6 bases, with 5 bases left between them. The CDR3 totals 12 residues. The data were produced by immunoSEQ multiplex PCR, yet TCRdb's version contains in-frame clones alone and is incomplete. Seen here are fewer than 11,000 clones, approximately 77% observed once, and the top ten hold about two fifths. Time point: after dendritic cell vaccination, including at tumor progression/relapse. This material consisted of blood, taken after dendritic cell vaccination. The TCR was taken from a human donor with glioblastoma. V usage is TRBV11-2 and J usage is TRBJ2-1; D gene ambiguous. The CDR3 reads CASSLSGNEQFF. DNA of the CDR3: TGTGCCAGCAGCTTATCCGGCAATGAGCAGTTCTTC. Drawing the rest from reference TRBV11-2 and TRBJ2-1, the complete variable domain is EAGVAQSPRYKIIEKRQSVAFWCNPISGHATLYWYQQILGQGPKLLIQFQNNGVVDDSQLPKDRFSAERLKGVDSTLKIQPAKLEDSAVYLCASSLSGNEQFFGPGTRLTVL.